This T cell receptor (beta chain) was recorded in a study of T cells in Graves' hyperthyroidism and ophthalmopathy. The study, taken as a whole, reports: A model of 13 V-J pairs discriminated ophthalmopathy from stable hyperthyroidism.

Stable Graves' hyperthyroidism meant no ophthalmopathy progression within 18 months. Each diagnosis was grounded in clinical symptoms, serum thyroxine and TRAb, thyroid ultrasound, and orbital computed tomography. This clonotype was counted between two and nine times. Its specificity is unknown. The investigators amplified TCR beta CDR3 regions from RNA transcripts. A first-round RT-PCR of the TCR CDR3 used the HTBI primer set. TCRdb reprocessed the multiplex PCR reads with MiXCR, giving one entry per CDR3 protein. This repertoire shows about 400,000 distinct CDR3 sequences, roughly an eighth found once; its top ten account for about 4.9%. The V gene lost 4 bases and the J gene lost 5 bases, with 12 bases spanning the gap. The CDR3 totals 13 residues. The germline V gene has CDR1 LNHNV and CDR2 YYDKDF (reference sequence).

The TCR comes from a woman under 30 with Graves' hyperthyroidism. The J gene is TRBJ2-7, the V gene TRBV15; TRBD1 might be the D (5 bases). The source material was blood. The CDR3 loop is CATSKSPQDEQYF. CDR3 sequence (DNA): TGTGCCACCAGCAAGTCCCCACAGGACGAGCAGTACTTC.